A single sample is the source of the 20 T cell receptor beta chains below, sequenced in a study of blood T cells in healthy people across ages. A second PCR of about 7 to 12 cycles used a sample-barcoded 5' primer and a J-beta primer mix. TCRdb reprocessed the 5' RACE reads with MiXCR, giving one entry per CDR3 protein. Of hundreds of thousands of distinct CDR3 sequences listed, around 45% are singletons. The sample comprised blood. The receptors here all came from a woman aged 55-75 years in good health.

J is TRBJ2-3 and V is TRBV7-3; 7 nucleotides match TRBD2. The V gene's germline CDR1 is SGHTA and CDR2 FQGTGA. Trimming removed 5 bases from V and 3 bases from J; junction bases left unmatched: 14. CDR3 size: 17 residues. The CDR3 DNA sequence: TGTGCCAGCAGCCCAACTCCCGGCGGGAGTGGGACAGATACGCAGTATTTT. Encoded protein: CASSPTPGGSGTDTQYF.

The chain joins TRBV6-5 to TRBJ1-1; D gene ambiguous. CDR1 and CDR2 from the germline V gene are MNHEY and SVGAGI. The CDR3 loop spans 13 amino acids. V lost 8 bases and J 5 bases, leaving 15 bases between the germline ends. CDR3: CASRAREGTEAFF. The CDR3 DNA is TGTGCCAGCCGGGCCCGGGAAGGGACTGAAGCTTTCTTT.

This clonotype was recorded a few times. V and J are TRBV27 and TRBJ2-7; D is unclear. V gave up 7 bases and J gave up 5 bases, with 18 bases separating them. Germline V lookup: CDR1 MNHEY, CDR2 SMNVEV (reference sequence). This CDR3 comprises 14 residues. The CDR3 loop is CASKAWASPDEQYF. The CDR3, as DNA: TGTGCCAGCAAAGCCTGGGCTAGTCCCGACGAGCAGTACTTC.

This clonotype was seen a handful of times. J is TRBJ2-7 and V is TRBV6-6; D uncertain. Germline V gene lookup returns CDR1 MNHNY and CDR2 SVGAGI (reference sequence). V gave up 0 bases and J gave up 5 bases, with 11 bases separating them. The CDR3 sequence is 14 residues long. CDR3 loop: CASSYSLYEDEQYF. The CDR3 DNA reads TGTGCCAGCAGTTACTCCCTTTATGAAGACGAGCAGTACTTC.

The gene calls are TRBV7-9 and TRBJ2-7; TRBD2 matches 8 bases. Germline assignment: CDR1 SEHNR and CDR2 FQNEAQ (reference sequence). The trim removed 1 base at V and 5 bases at J, leaving 13 bases unmatched. The CDR3 extends over 17 amino acids. The CDR3, as DNA: TGTGCCAGCAGCTTAGAGAGCGGGGGTCAGGGAATCGACGAGCAGTACTTC. Translated: CASSLESGGQGIDEQYF.

The gene calls are TRBV20-1 and TRBJ2-3; TRBD1 agrees at 7 bases. The CDR3 is made up of 15 amino acids. CDR1 and CDR2 (germline): DFQATT, SNEGSKA (reference sequence). The trim removed 5 bases at V and 3 bases at J, leaving 11 bases unmatched. The CDR3 nucleotides read TGCAGTGCTTCGGTCCCGGGACAGCTAACAGATACGCAGTATTTT. Its translation is CSASVPGQLTDTQYF.

This clonotype showed up just a few times. This sequence joins TRBV7-2 and TRBJ2-7; 7 nucleotides match TRBD1. The germline gives CDR1 SGHTA, CDR2 FQGNSA. The CDR3 is made up of 14 amino acids. The J segment lost 0 bases and the V segment lost 5 bases, leaving 4 bases of the junction unmatched. The CDR3 sequence: CASSMTGISYEQYF. The CDR3, as DNA: TGTGCCAGCAGCATGACAGGGATCTCCTACGAGCAGTACTTC.

This chain joins TRBV7-9 and TRBJ1-6; D may be TRBD1 (5 bases). Germline V gene lookup returns CDR1 SEHNR and CDR2 FQNEAQ (reference sequence). CDR3 length: 14 amino acids. Trimming pared 5 bases from V and 8 bases from J, leaving 13 bases between. DNA of the CDR3: TGTGCCAGCAGCGGCAGGGTTCCTCATTCACCCCTCCACTTT. It is translated as CASSGRVPHSPLHF. The full variable domain, with the rest looked up from reference TRBV7-9 and TRBJ1-6, is DTGVSQNPRHKITKRGQNVTFRCDPISEHNRLYWYRQTLGQGPEFLTYFQNEAQLEKSRLLSDRFSAERPKGSFSTLEIQRTEQGDSAMYLCASSGRVPHSPLHFGNGTRLTVT.

The rearrangement links TRBV7-9 to TRBJ2-7; 8 bases fit TRBD1. Per germline, CDR1 SEHNR and CDR2 FQNEAQ (reference sequence). CDR3 size: 15 residues. V dropped 6 bases and J dropped 7; count of bases not matched to a gene: 14. CDR3 protein: CASSQGALGYNEQYF. The CDR3 DNA follows: TGTGCCAGCAGTCAGGGGGCGTTAGGATACAATGAGCAGTACTTC.

In this sample, this clonotype turned up once. The genes are TRBV7-3 and TRBJ2-2; D could derive from TRBD1 or TRBD2 (5 bases each). Per germline, CDR1 SGHTA and CDR2 FQGTGA. The germline V and J ends were trimmed by 1 base and 4 bases, with 10 bases remaining between them. This CDR3 has 15 amino acids. The DNA for the CDR3 is TGTGCCAGCAGCTTAAACTCTGGGGGCACCGGGGAGCTGTTTTTT. Protein: CASSLNSGGTGELFF.

This chain uses TRBV7-8 with TRBJ1-2; D is unclear. The V gene's germline CDR1 is SGHVS and CDR2 FQNEAQ. The CDR3 sequence is 13 residues long. Trimming stripped 5 bases from V and 4 bases from J, with 11 bases between. The DNA for the CDR3 is TGTGCCAGCAGCACTGGACTCAGCTATGGCTACACCTTC. Residues: CASSTGLSYGYTF.

DNA for the CDR3: TGCAGTGCTAATTCGGCGGATCGTAATCAGTACTTC. It encodes CSANSADRNQYF. This chain uses TRBV20-1 with TRBJ2-4; D unresolved. With 4 bases removed from V and 12 bases from J, the gap between germline ends came to 16 bases. Looked up from germline, CDR1 is DFQATT and CDR2 is SNEGSKA (reference sequence). This CDR3 region has 12 residues.

The rearrangement links TRBV5-1 to TRBJ2-5, with D hard to call. The J call is doubtful: the DNA matches TRBJ2-1 better. The CDR3 length is 13 residues. CDR1 is SGHRS and CDR2 is YFSETQ in the germline V gene. Written as DNA, the CDR3 is TGCGCCAGCGGTGTCAGTCCCCAAGAGACCCAGTTCTTC. Translated: CASGVSPQETQFF.

The chain uses TRBV24-1 and TRBJ1-5, with a possible D match to TRBD1 (6 bases). The germline gives CDR1 KGHDR, CDR2 SFDVKD. Trimming left V 12 bases short and J 0 bases short, with 14 bases between. The CDR3 loop spans 14 amino acids. Here the CDR3 DNA reads TGTGCCGCCCGGGGGGGACATAGCAATCAGCCCCAGCATTTT. This gives the protein CAARGGHSNQPQHF.

DNA of the CDR3: TGTGCCAGCAGCTCAACTCCCGGACAGCGCACTGAAGCTTTCTTT. This encodes CASSSTPGQRTEAFF. The chain uses TRBV7-9 and TRBJ1-1; TRBD1 is a possible D gene (6 bases). Trimming removed 4 bases at V and 4 bases at J, with 16 bases between. Looked up from germline, CDR1 is SEHNR and CDR2 is FQNEAQ (reference sequence). The CDR3 spans 15 residues.

The chain uses TRBV20-1 and TRBJ2-7; 9 bases are shared with TRBD1. Looked up from germline, CDR1 is DFQATT and CDR2 is SNEGSKA (reference sequence). This CDR3 spans 15 amino acids. V was pared by 0 bases and J by 2 bases, with 5 bases of the junction left unmatched. CDR3 DNA: TGCAGTGCTAGAGAGCTCGGACAGGGGCCCTACGAGCAGTACTTC. Protein product: CSARELGQGPYEQYF.

This clonotype was counted ten times or more. V and J are TRBV10-3 and TRBJ2-1; no firm D call. V lost 5 bases to trimming and J lost 2 bases, with 13 bases between them. The CDR3 is 15 amino acids. Germline values: CDR1 ENHRY, CDR2 SYGVKD. DNA for the CDR3: TGTGCCATCAGTCCCGGGCTCCCCGCCTACAATGAGCAGTTCTTC. Protein: CAISPGLPAYNEQFF.

This clonotype occurred once. DNA of the CDR3: TGTGCCAGCAGTTTCCCCTTAGCGAGTAGCACAGATACGCAGTATTTT. Encoded protein: CASSFPLASSTDTQYF. The chain combines TRBV28 with TRBJ2-3; D perhaps matches TRBD2 (5 bases). Germline CDR1 is MDHEN and CDR2 is SYDVKM. This CDR3 has 16 residues. Deletions cut 3 bases from V and 0 bases from J, with 13 bases between.

The V and J genes are TRBV14 and TRBJ1-1, with 7 bases that match TRBD1. The V segment lost 8 bases and the J segment 8 bases; nucleotides outside the gene matches: 11. The length of the CDR3 is 13 residues. Germline V CDR1 and CDR2: SGHDN, FVKESK. CDR3 DNA sequence: TGTGCCAGCTCCCCCCAGGGGGGCGGAGAAGCTTTCTTT. This codes for CASSPQGGGEAFF.

V and J are TRBV20-1 and TRBJ1-1; 8 bases line up with TRBD1. V dropped 4 bases and J dropped 1; count of bases not matched to a gene: 11. There are 16 residues in the CDR3. Germline-derived CDR1 and CDR2 are DFQATT and SNEGSKA (reference sequence). CDR3 in amino acids: CSATGTGLFSNTEAFF. The CDR3 region has the DNA TGCAGTGCTACCGGGACAGGTCTTTTTTCGAACACTGAAGCTTTCTTT.